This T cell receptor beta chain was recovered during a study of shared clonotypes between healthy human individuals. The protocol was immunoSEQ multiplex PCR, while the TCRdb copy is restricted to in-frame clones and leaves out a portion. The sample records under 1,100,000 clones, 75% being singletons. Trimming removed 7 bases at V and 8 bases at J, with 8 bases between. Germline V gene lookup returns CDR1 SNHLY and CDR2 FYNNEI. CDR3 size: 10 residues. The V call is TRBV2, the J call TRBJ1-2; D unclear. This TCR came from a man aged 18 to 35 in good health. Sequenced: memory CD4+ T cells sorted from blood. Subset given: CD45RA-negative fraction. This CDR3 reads CASKEGGYTF. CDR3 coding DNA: TGTGCCAGCAAGGAGGGAGGCTACACCTTC.